Below are 13 T cell receptor beta chains sequenced from a single sample in a study of blood T cell repertoires in COVID-19. Sequencing was performed with immunoSEQ multiplex PCR; in TCRdb, only in-frame clones are kept and a portion is missing. Here the sample spans 140,000 or so clones, approximately 83% being singletons. Sample: PBMCs or T cells enriched from blood (not recorded which). The receptors originated from a man between 45 and 60 years old who had recovered from COVID-19.

This clone was found a few times. The rearrangement links TRBV27 to TRBJ1-6; no clear D gene. CDR1 is MNHEY, CDR2 SMNVEV, per germline (reference sequence). V was clipped by 2 bases and J by 6 bases, with 11 bases between them. This CDR3 contains 15 residues. The CDR3 reads CASSLTGGSNSPLHF. CDR3 coding DNA: TGTGCCAGCAGTTTAACGGGAGGGAGTAATTCACCCCTCCACTTT.

The V and J genes are TRBV28 and TRBJ1-4; D not resolved. The CDR3 is made up of 16 amino acids. V lost 4 bases to trimming and J lost 0 bases, with 12 bases between them. Per the germline V gene, CDR1 is MDHEN and CDR2 is SYDVKM. The CDR3 reads CASSYYSVATNEKLFF. In nucleotides, the CDR3 is TGTGCCAGCAGTTATTACAGTGTTGCAACTAATGAAAAACTGTTTTTT.

The chain is built from TRBV6-5 and TRBJ2-5, with D possibly TRBD2 on 5 matching bases. The CDR3 sequence is 15 residues long. The V end was cut by 6 bases, the J end by 4 bases, with 18 bases between. Looked up from germline, CDR1 is MNHEY and CDR2 is SVGAGI. Here the CDR3 reads CASRGSSRGRETQYF. The DNA of the CDR3 is TGTGCCAGCAGGGGTTCGTCTCGGGGAAGAGAGACCCAGTACTTC.

The rearrangement uses TRBV11-3 and TRBJ2-7, with TRBD1 matching over 10 bases. The CDR3 sequence is 15 residues long. Trimming took 5 bases from V and 2 from J; bases not matched to a gene: 6. Germline V gene data show CDR1 as SGHNT and CDR2 as YENEEA. This chain's CDR3 is CASSVGQGSTYEQYF. As DNA, the CDR3 is TGTGCCAGCAGCGTGGGACAGGGGAGCACCTACGAGCAGTACTTC.

This rearrangement joins TRBV20-1 to TRBJ1-1; D not resolved. CDR1 is DFQATT and CDR2 is SNEGSKA in the germline V gene (reference sequence). This CDR3 spans 13 amino acids. The V gene lost 3 bases and the J gene lost 8 bases, with 16 bases spanning the gap. The CDR3 DNA reads as TGCAGTGCTAGTTGGGCACAGAACATCGAAGCTTTCTTT. Protein sequence: CSASWAQNIEAFF.

The rearrangement links TRBV6-2 or TRBV6-3 to TRBJ2-1; perhaps TRBD2 as D (5 bases). Germline V lookup: CDR1 MNHEY, CDR2 SVGEGT. The CDR3 covers 16 residues. Trimming cost V 2 bases and J 0 bases, with 11 bases left between them. The CDR3 loop is CASSYGRGSSYNEQFF. The CDR3 DNA sequence: TGTGCCAGCAGTTACGGTCGGGGTAGCTCCTACAATGAGCAGTTCTTC.

This chain joins TRBV24-1 and TRBJ2-1; D might be TRBD1 (7 bases). The CDR3 sequence is 15 residues long. In germline, CDR1 is KGHDR, CDR2 SFDVKD. V dropped 9 bases and J dropped 0 bases, with 14 bases sitting between them. The CDR3 is CATHAGGSSYNEQFF. The CDR3 nucleotides read TGTGCCACCCATGCAGGGGGGAGCTCCTACAATGAGCAGTTCTTC.

The V gene is TRBV27, the J gene TRBJ1-5; D unresolved. The CDR3 length is 17 residues. Germline CDR1 reads MNHEY; CDR2 reads SMNVEV (reference sequence). The germline V and J ends were trimmed by 5 bases and 6 bases, with 23 bases remaining between them. The CDR3 nucleotides are TGTGCCAGCAGTGCCCACCCCTCAACAACTAGAGTTCAGCCCCAGCATTTT. Translating gives CASSAHPSTTRVQPQHF.

The rearrangement links TRBV11-3 to TRBJ2-1; D is unclear. V gave up 1 base and J gave up 3 bases, with 4 bases separating them. The CDR3 spans 13 residues. The germline gives CDR1 SGHNT, CDR2 YENEEA. CDR3 protein: CASSLGSYNEQFF. The CDR3 DNA follows: TGTGCCAGCAGCTTAGGGAGCTACAATGAGCAGTTCTTC.

This clone has a single count. The chain uses TRBV7-8 and TRBJ2-7; 9 nucleotides align to TRBD1. The CDR3 loop spans 14 amino acids. Germline V gene sequence: CDR1 SGHVS, CDR2 FQNEAQ. Trimming cost V 6 bases and J 5 bases; bases outside gene matches: 8. The CDR3 loop reads CASRPPGTGHEQYF. DNA of the CDR3: TGTGCCAGCAGACCTCCTGGGACAGGGCACGAGCAGTACTTC. The full variable domain, with the rest looked up from reference TRBV7-8 and TRBJ2-7, is GAGVSQSPRYKVAKRGQDVALRCDPISGHVSLFWYQQALGQGPEFLTYFQNEAQLDKSGLPSDRFFAERPEGSVSTLKIQRTQQEDSAVYLCASRPPGTGHEQYFGPGTRLTVT.

The rearrangement joins TRBV12-5 to TRBJ1-5; 10 bases fit TRBD1. The CDR3 is 14 amino acids. Germline CDR1 is LGHNT and CDR2 is FRNRAP. Trimming took 5 bases from V and 5 from J; bases not matched to a gene: 3. The CDR3 coding sequence is TGTGCTAGTGGTACAGGACAGGGGGATCAGCCCCAGCATTTT. This translates into CASGTGQGDQPQHF.

This CDR3 reads CASSYVGQFSYNSPLHF. CDR3 bases: TGTGCCAGCAGTTACGTGGGACAGTTCTCCTATAATTCACCCCTCCACTTT. The chain recombines TRBV6-2 or TRBV6-3 with TRBJ1-6; TRBD1 aligns across 7 bases. The CDR3 sequence is 17 residues long. Germline CDR1 and CDR2: MNHEY and SVGEGT. Trimming removed 2 bases from V and 0 bases from J; junction bases left unmatched: 4.

This chain connects TRBV28 to TRBJ2-1, with 8 bases fitting TRBD2. Trimming at V came to 5 bases and at J to 8 bases, leaving 5 bases not matched to a gene. The CDR3 spans 13 residues. In germline, CDR1 is MDHEN, CDR2 SYDVKM. CDR3 nucleotides: TGTGCCAGCAGTCTAGGACTAGCCGATGAGCAGTTCTTC. Translation: CASSLGLADEQFF.